Each of the 32 T cell receptor beta chains below was sequenced from the same sample in a study of blood T cell repertoires in COVID-19. The table came from immunoSEQ multiplex PCR; TCRdb's copy has only in-frame clones and leaves some out. The sample contains nearly 110,000 clones, approximately 88% of which appear only once. The sample taken for sequencing was peripheral blood. All receptors derive from a man between 50 and 59 years old with active or convalescent COVID-19.

The gene calls are TRBV19 and TRBJ1-1; 8 bases align to TRBD1. With V trimmed by 3 bases and J by 0 bases, 9 bases remained unmatched. This CDR3 has 17 residues. Germline CDR1 reads LNHDA; CDR2 reads SQIVND (reference sequence). CDR3 sequence reads: CASSMADRGSLNTEAFF. CDR3 bases: TGTGCCAGTAGTATGGCTGACAGGGGATCGTTGAACACTGAAGCTTTCTTT.

J is TRBJ1-3 and V is TRBV6-1; 9 bases are shared with TRBD1. This CDR3 comprises 20 residues. Germline V lookup: CDR1 MNHNS, CDR2 SASEGT. V shed 3 bases and J 3 bases; nucleotides not matched to a gene: 18. The CDR3 protein is CASSEKKRDRERRSGNTIYF. CDR3 nucleotide sequence: TGTGCCAGCAGTGAGAAAAAACGGGACAGGGAGCGCAGGAGTGGAAACACCATATATTTT.

The chain employs TRBV14 and TRBJ2-5; possible D gene TRBD1, 5 bases. The CDR3 length is 16 residues. Germline CDR1 SGHDN, CDR2 FVKESK. The ends were cut back, 0 bases at V and 5 bases at J, with 16 bases in the middle. The DNA for the CDR3 is TGTGCCAGCAGCCAAGATTGGAGTCAGGGTTGGGAGACCCAGTACTTC. Protein: CASSQDWSQGWETQYF.

V gene TRBV7-9 combines with J gene TRBJ1-1; 7 bases are a match to TRBD1. After removal of 1 base from V and 0 bases from J, the junction contained 5 bases not matched to a gene. The CDR3 spans 16 residues. Looked up from germline, CDR1 is SEHNR and CDR2 is FQNEAQ (reference sequence). In DNA form, the CDR3 reads TGTGCCAGCAGCTTAGTGTCTGGACAGGTGAACACTGAAGCTTTCTTT. Its translation: CASSLVSGQVNTEAFF.

This clone has a single count. The chain recombines TRBV28 with TRBJ1-1, with D perhaps TRBD1 (5 bases). Germline loops: CDR1 MDHEN, CDR2 SYDVKM. V was cut by 4 bases and J by 4 bases, with 7 bases left in between. The CDR3 totals 12 residues. The CDR3 is CASSSQGTEAFF. The CDR3 DNA is TGTGCCAGCAGTTCCCAGGGCACTGAAGCTTTCTTT.

J is TRBJ2-7 and V is TRBV5-4; TRBD1 matches 9 bases. The CDR3 is made up of 15 amino acids. Per the germline V gene, CDR1 is SGHNT and CDR2 is YYREEE (reference sequence). With V trimmed by 5 bases and J by 3 bases, 9 bases remained unmatched. CDR3 bases: TGTGCCAGCAGAGCGGGACAGGGATTGAACTACGAGCAGTACTTC. The encoded protein is CASRAGQGLNYEQYF.

This chain links TRBV27 with TRBJ1-2, with a possible D match to TRBD1 (6 bases). The length of the CDR3 is 13 residues. CDR1 and CDR2 from the germline V gene are MNHEY and SMNVEV (reference sequence). V dropped 3 bases and J dropped 4 bases, with 9 bases sitting between them. CDR3 sequence reads: CASSFKTGYGYTF. Here the CDR3 DNA reads TGTGCCAGCAGTTTTAAGACAGGCTATGGCTACACCTTC.

The rearrangement joins TRBV10-3 to TRBJ2-1; tentative D call: TRBD2 (6 bases). The CDR3 sequence is 13 residues long. V lost 6 bases to trimming and J lost 1 base, with 7 bases between them. The germline V gene encodes CDR1 ENHRY and CDR2 SYGVKD. CDR3 residues: CAIRTSSYNEQFF. Written as DNA, the CDR3 is TGTGCCATCAGGACTAGTTCCTACAATGAGCAGTTCTTC.

A single count supports this clone. The rearrangement joins TRBV5-6 to TRBJ2-5, with 9 nucleotides matching TRBD2. Germline V gene lookup returns CDR1 SGHDT and CDR2 YYEEEE. After removal of 4 bases from V and 5 bases from J, the junction contained 15 bases not matched to a gene. This CDR3 contains 17 residues. DNA of the CDR3: TGTGCCAGCAGCGCATCCCCCTTAGCGGGAGTAGAGGAGACCCAGTACTTC. Amino acids: CASSASPLAGVEETQYF.

This sequence joins TRBV28 and TRBJ1-6, with D possibly being TRBD1 (5 bases). The CDR3 length is 17 residues. Germline CDR1 and CDR2: MDHEN and SYDVKM. Trimming removed 7 bases at V and 4 bases at J, with 20 bases between. The CDR3 region has the DNA TGTGCCAGCACCTCCTCGGGCCCCGCAGGGTATAATTCACCCCTCCACTTT. Its protein is CASTSSGPAGYNSPLHF.

This chain joins TRBV7-8 and TRBJ1-4, with unresolved D. The CDR3 sequence is 14 residues long. Germline V gene data show CDR1 as SGHVS and CDR2 as FQNEAQ. Between the trimmed V and J ends, which lost 0 bases and 7 bases, there was a span of 9 bases. The CDR3 DNA sequence: TGTGCCAGCAGCTTAGCGATCCGAGGTGAAAAACTGTTTTTT. It is translated as CASSLAIRGEKLFF.

The gene calls are TRBV6-1 and TRBJ2-3; 9 nucleotides agree with TRBD2. CDR3 length: 17 amino acids. The germline V gene has CDR1 MNHNS and CDR2 SASEGT. Trimming at V came to 2 bases and at J to 0 bases, leaving 6 bases not matched to a gene. The CDR3 sequence is CASSERPSGMSTDTQYF. The CDR3 nucleotides read TGTGCCAGCAGTGAAAGGCCTAGCGGGATGAGCACAGATACGCAGTATTTT.

The chain joins TRBV5-1 to TRBJ1-1; 8 bases are shared with TRBD1. Looked up from germline, CDR1 is SGHRS and CDR2 is YFSETQ. Trimming took 0 bases from V and 1 from J; bases not matched to a gene: 2. This CDR3 comprises 15 residues. Here the CDR3 DNA reads TGCGCCAGCAGCTTGGGCAGGGGGCGGAACACTGAAGCTTTCTTT. Amino acid sequence: CASSLGRGRNTEAFF.

This clone has just one count. V usage is TRBV18 and J usage is TRBJ2-1; 13 bases agree with TRBD2. The CDR3 loop spans 20 amino acids. CDR1 and CDR2 (germline): KGHSH, LQKENI. J gave up 1 base and V 6 bases, and 15 bases lay outside the gene matches. This CDR3 is CASSPTYGTSGTLSYNEQFF. The CDR3 nucleotides read TGTGCCAGCTCGCCCACATATGGGACTAGCGGGACGCTTTCCTACAATGAGCAGTTCTTC.

This clone turned up a few times. The chain couples TRBV5-6 to TRBJ1-2; D may be TRBD1 (5 bases). The CDR3 runs 16 residues. The germline V and J ends were trimmed by 0 bases and 0 bases, with 12 bases remaining between them. CDR1 SGHDT and CDR2 YYEEEE come from the germline V gene. DNA for the CDR3: TGTGCCAGCAGCTTGGTAGACAGTGTAGCTAACTATGGCTACACCTTC. Translated: CASSLVDSVANYGYTF.

CDR3 DNA: TGTGCCAGCAGCCAAACGATGGCGGGGCTCTACGAGCAGTACTTC. Its translation: CASSQTMAGLYEQYF. The chain has TRBV3-1 (or the pseudogene TRBV3-2) and TRBJ2-7, with TRBD2 as a possible D gene (6 bases). This CDR3 spans 15 amino acids. Germline CDR1 is LGHDT and CDR2 is YNNKEL (reference sequence). Deletions cut 2 bases from V and 3 bases from J, with 14 bases between.

The chain links TRBV12-3 or TRBV12-4 to TRBJ1-1; a weak D match, TRBD1 (5 bases). V was shortened by 3 bases and J by 4 bases, with 9 bases between the two germline ends. The CDR3 runs to 13 residues. CDR3 nucleotide sequence: TGTGCCAGCAGTTTTCAGGGTGGCACTGAAGCTTTCTTT. Protein: CASSFQGGTEAFF.

V gene TRBV4-1 combines with J gene TRBJ2-7; 8 bases match TRBD1. This CDR3 is built from 16 residues. CDR1 and CDR2 from the germline V gene are MGHRA and YSYEKL. With V trimmed by 1 base and J by 4 bases, 9 bases remained unmatched. CDR3 protein: CASSQVSGQGMYEQYF. The CDR3 DNA reads TGCGCCAGCAGCCAAGTCTCCGGACAGGGAATGTACGAGCAGTACTTC.

The chain links TRBV6-1 to TRBJ2-1; 14 bases match TRBD2. CDR1 is MNHNS, CDR2 SASEGT, per germline. V gave up 4 bases and J gave up 2 bases; unmatched junction bases: 7. This CDR3 is 18 amino acids long. This chain's CDR3 is CASSGGLAGVVTYNEQFF. The CDR3 DNA is TGTGCCAGCAGTGGGGGACTAGCGGGAGTAGTAACCTACAATGAGCAGTTCTTC.

This chain joins TRBV5-4 and TRBJ2-3; TRBD2 agrees at 8 bases. The CDR3 covers 16 residues. From germline, CDR1 is SGHNT and CDR2 YYREEE (reference sequence). The ends lost 0 bases at V and 5 bases at J; junction bases unmatched: 8. In DNA, the CDR3 is TGTGCCAGCAGCTTGGGTTTGCTAGCGGGCGGAGATACGCAGTATTTT. Amino acid sequence: CASSLGLLAGGDTQYF.

V is TRBV29-1 and J is TRBJ2-7; 7 nucleotides agree with TRBD2. J gave up 0 bases and V 8 bases, and 7 bases lay outside the gene matches. This CDR3 has 13 residues. Germline values: CDR1 SQVTM, CDR2 ANQGSEA. CDR3 sequence: CSMRKRDSYEQYF. The DNA of the CDR3 is TGCAGCATGCGGAAGCGGGACTCCTACGAGCAGTACTTC.

The chain has TRBV4-3 and TRBJ2-7; D remains unclear. CDR3 size: 13 residues. The V end lost 2 bases, the J end lost 3 bases, and 8 bases lay between the germline ends. Germline CDR1 and CDR2: LGHNA and YSLEER. Here the CDR3 reads CASSQTNNYEQYF. DNA for the CDR3: TGCGCCAGCAGCCAAACCAACAACTACGAGCAGTACTTC.

The rearrangement uses TRBV6-5 and TRBJ1-4, with 10 bases aligning to TRBD1. CDR1 and CDR2 (germline): MNHEY, SVGAGI. The CDR3 covers 14 residues. Germline trimming cut 6 bases from V and 10 bases from J; bases unmatched to any gene: 8. The CDR3 loop is CASRPRQGAGKLFF. CDR3 nucleotides: TGTGCCAGCAGACCTAGACAGGGGGCCGGAAAACTGTTTTTT.

In its sample, this clone was seen a few times. V usage is TRBV15 and J usage is TRBJ2-1; the match to TRBD2 covers 9 bases. Per the germline V gene, CDR1 is LNHNV and CDR2 is YYDKDF (reference sequence). The CDR3 is 14 residues long. Trimming cost V 7 bases and J 4 bases; bases outside gene matches: 5. The CDR3 sequence is CATKAGGGYNEQFF. CDR3 coding DNA: TGTGCCACCAAGGCGGGAGGGGGGTACAATGAGCAGTTCTTC.

V and J are TRBV2 and TRBJ2-2, with 8 bases matching TRBD2. Germline CDR1 SNHLY, CDR2 FYNNEI. CDR3 length: 15 residues. Trimming removed 7 bases from V and 4 bases from J; junction bases left unmatched: 8. CDR3 amino acids: CASIGGEWFTGELFF. Here the CDR3 DNA reads TGTGCCAGCATCGGGGGGGAGTGGTTCACCGGGGAGCTGTTTTTT.

The genes are TRBV25-1 and TRBJ2-5; 9 positions match TRBD1. The CDR3 is 18 residues long. Germline CDR1 reads MGHDK; CDR2 reads SYGVNS. Germline trimming cut 4 bases from V and 8 bases from J; bases unmatched to any gene: 20. The CDR3 DNA reads TGTGCCAGCAGTGGGGACAGGGCTTTGGGGCCCTACAGTGGAACCCAGTACTTC. Translation: CASSGDRALGPYSGTQYF.

The chain combines TRBV7-8 with TRBJ2-2; tentatively, D is TRBD1 (5 bases). The CDR3 sequence is 14 residues long. V was cut by 6 bases and J by 4 bases, with 12 bases left in between. Germline CDR1 is SGHVS and CDR2 is FQNEAQ. CDR3 coding DNA: TGTGCCAGCAGGTTTAGCAGGGTCACCGGGGAGCTGTTTTTT. This sequence encodes CASRFSRVTGELFF.

The chain joins TRBV6-5 to TRBJ1-6; 7 nucleotides align to TRBD1. J gave up 8 bases and V 7 bases, and 11 bases lay outside the gene matches. The CDR3 runs 15 residues. Germline values: CDR1 MNHEY, CDR2 SVGAGI. The CDR3 here is CASINPQGQHSPLHF. The CDR3 DNA sequence: TGTGCCAGCATCAACCCACAGGGACAGCATTCACCCCTCCACTTT.

V gene TRBV30 combines with J gene TRBJ1-2; the match to TRBD1 covers 12 bases. The CDR3 runs 13 residues. V trimming: 3 bases; J trimming: 8 bases; junction bases outside the gene matches: 4. The germline V gene encodes CDR1 GTSNPN and CDR2 SVGIG (reference sequence). CDR3 protein: CAWRGQGAGGYTF. The DNA for the CDR3 is TGTGCCTGGAGGGGACAGGGGGCTGGAGGCTACACCTTC. Full variable domain (outside the CDR3, taken from reference TRBV30 and TRBJ1-2): SQTIHQWPATLVQPVGSPLSLECTVEGTSNPNLYWYRQAAGRGLQLLFYSVGIGQISSEVPQNLSASRPQDRQFILSSKKLLLSDSGFYLCAWRGQGAGGYTFGSGTRLTVV.

This chain links TRBV10-3 with TRBJ2-2; 7 nucleotides align to TRBD1. The V segment lost 10 bases and the J segment 4 bases; nucleotides outside the gene matches: 6. The germline V gene encodes CDR1 ENHRY and CDR2 SYGVKD. The CDR3 is 13 residues long. CDR3 coding DNA: TGTGCCACCCGGGACAGAATCACCGGGGAGCTGTTTTTT. Translating it yields CATRDRITGELFF.

The V gene is TRBV3-1 (or the pseudogene TRBV3-2), the J gene TRBJ1-4, with D perhaps TRBD1 (5 bases). The CDR3 runs to 16 residues. The germline V and J ends were trimmed by 6 bases and 1 base, with 15 bases remaining between them. Germline CDR1 is LGHDT and CDR2 is YNNKEL (reference sequence). DNA of the CDR3: TGTGCCAGCAGTGGTGCAGGGAGGCTAACTAATGAAAAACTGTTTTTT. Its translation is CASSGAGRLTNEKLFF.

This chain joins TRBV7-2 and TRBJ2-3, with 8 bases aligning to TRBD1. In germline, CDR1 is SGHTA, CDR2 FQGNSA. The CDR3 sequence is 15 residues long. V lost 5 bases and J lost 4; bases outside the gene matches: 8. Here the CDR3 reads CASSPDRVVADTQYF. DNA for the CDR3: TGTGCCAGCAGCCCGGACAGGGTGGTAGCAGATACGCAGTATTTT.